The entry below describes one T cell receptor beta chain. The antigen is not known. The data are from a study of radiotherapy plus CTLA-4 blockade in lung cancer. Study details: Disease control was achieved by approximately 30% of patients, and objective responses by 15% to 20%. Overall study results and limits: Expansion in blood of tumor-derived TCR clones was seen after radiotherapy plus ipilimumab. Among reported predictors of response, early blood T cell clone dynamics with interferon-beta performed best.

Profiled with immunoSEQ multiplex PCR; TCRdb holds only in-frame clones, not every one. Among tens of thousands of clones listed, 77% were seen once. The germline V gene encodes CDR1 KGHSH and CDR2 LQKENI. The length of the CDR3 is 16 residues. Trimming stripped 3 bases from V and 0 bases from J, with 11 bases between. Those patients who had chemo-refractory metastatic non-small-cell lung cancer were given focal radiation along with CTLA-4 blockade through ipilimumab. The receptor was derived from a human donor with non-small cell lung cancer whose response to radiotherapy plus ipilimumab could not be evaluated. The chain couples TRBV18 to TRBJ1-4, with D hard to call. The material was peripheral blood, obtained from a patient treated with radiotherapy plus ipilimumab. The CDR3 region is CASSPSGLATNEKLFF. The CDR3 DNA is TGTGCCAGCTCACCGAGCGGGCTGGCAACTAATGAAAAACTGTTTTTT.